This T cell receptor beta chain was recovered during a study of T-cell reconstitution after alpha-beta-depleted transplantation in children. It was with unique molecular identifiers that the TCRbeta library was prepared. TCRdb reanalysed the PCR reads using MiXCR and keeps one entry per CDR3 protein. The sample holds over 200,000 distinct CDR3 sequences, approximately 10% seen once. The germline V gene encodes CDR1 KGHSH and CDR2 LQKENI. The CDR3 runs to 13 residues. Between the trimmed V and J ends, which lost 3 bases and 6 bases, there was a span of 11 bases. This clonotype was seen a few times. Its specificity is not known. Whole-study results and caveats: As was reported, about two months after transplant, alpha-beta T cells came from several hundred expanded graft clones. Surviving recipient T cells and thymic progenitors produced the high day-60 TCRbeta diversity seen in some patients. T-cell counts and diversity at one year following transplant were attributed mainly to newly produced T cells.

The receptor was isolated from a child in the first two years of life with acute myeloid leukemia, due to receive a stem cell transplant. This chain links TRBV18 with TRBJ1-1; D unresolved. The sample consisted of PBMCs, taken before TCRalphabeta/CD19-depleted stem cell transplant. CDR3 sequence: CASSPEGLAEAFF. In DNA form, the CDR3 reads TGTGCCAGCTCACCGGAGGGATTGGCTGAAGCTTTCTTT.